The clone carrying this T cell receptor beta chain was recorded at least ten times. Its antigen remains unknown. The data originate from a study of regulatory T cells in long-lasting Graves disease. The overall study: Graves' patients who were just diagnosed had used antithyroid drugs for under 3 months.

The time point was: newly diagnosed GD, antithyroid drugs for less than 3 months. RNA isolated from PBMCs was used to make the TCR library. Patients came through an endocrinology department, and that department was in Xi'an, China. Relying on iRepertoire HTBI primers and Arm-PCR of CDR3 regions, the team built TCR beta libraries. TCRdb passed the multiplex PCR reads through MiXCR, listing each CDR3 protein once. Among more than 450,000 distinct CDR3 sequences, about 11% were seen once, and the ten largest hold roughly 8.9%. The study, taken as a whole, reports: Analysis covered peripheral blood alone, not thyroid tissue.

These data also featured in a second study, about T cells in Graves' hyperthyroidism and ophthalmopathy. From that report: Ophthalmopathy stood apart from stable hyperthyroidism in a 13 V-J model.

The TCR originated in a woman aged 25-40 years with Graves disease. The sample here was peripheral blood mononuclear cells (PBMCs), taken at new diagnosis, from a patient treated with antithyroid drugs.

In DNA form, the CDR3 reads TGTGCCAGCAGCTTTCGGCCCTTTACGGATACGCAGTATTTT. Translated: CASSFRPFTDTQYF. J is TRBJ2-3 and V is TRBV7-2; D remains ambiguous. V was trimmed by 3 bases and J by 6 bases, leaving 13 bases between them. The CDR3 has 14 amino acids. Per germline, CDR1 SGHTA and CDR2 FQGNSA.